These T cell receptor beta chains were read from a single sample in a study of lymphopenia after photon versus proton radiotherapy. The table came from immunoSEQ multiplex PCR; TCRdb's copy has only in-frame clones and leaves some out. The sample contains around 42,000 clones, approximately 83% of which appear only once. Source: peripheral blood, taken from a patient treated with photon-based radiotherapy. The receptors here all came from a man between 35 and 55 years old with gastric cancer. Both conserved end residues are part of each CDR3. Fields, in order: J gene, clone size, V gene, D gene, CDR3 DNA, CDR3 protein. A D gene is named only where the DNA matches it firmly. The size entry is marked missing in some rows and otherwise reads once, few, many or a size class.

J: TRBJ1-1; size: -; V: TRBV12-5; D: -; DNA: TGTGCTAGTGGTACGGGGACGGACTACACTGAAGCTTTCTTT; CDR3: CASGTGTDYTEAFF
J: TRBJ1-2; size: -; V: TRBV5-8; D: -; DNA: TGTGCCAGCAGCTTGGTCGGAGGGGGGGCTAATGGCTACACCTTC; CDR3: CASSLVGGGANGYTF
J: TRBJ1-6; size: -; V: TRBV27; D: -; DNA: TGTGCCAGCAGTTTGCCTCGAGGGCATAATTCACCCCTCCACTTT; CDR3: CASSLPRGHNSPLHF
J: TRBJ2-2; size: -; V: TRBV4-2; D: -; DNA: TGTGCCAGCAGCCAAGAAAGGGTACTCAGCACCGGGGAGCTGTTTTTT; CDR3: CASSQERVLSTGELFF
J: TRBJ2-3; size: -; V: TRBV27; D: -; DNA: TGTGCCAGCAGTCTCGGTCCAGGGAGAGCGACAGATACGCAGTATTTT; CDR3: CASSLGPGRATDTQYF
J: TRBJ2-7; size: -; V: TRBV25-1; D: -; DNA: TGTGCCAGCAGTAAAGACAGCTACGAGCAGTACTTC; CDR3: CASSKDSYEQYF
J: TRBJ2-7; size: -; V: TRBV7-2; D: TRBD2; DNA: TGTGCCAGCAGCCGTAGCGGGGGGGACTACGAGCAGTACTTC; CDR3: CASSRSGGDYEQYF
J: TRBJ1-2; size: -; V: TRBV6-5; D: -; DNA: TGTGCCAGCAGTTACGAGGGGAGTAACTATGGCTACACCTTC; CDR3: CASSYEGSNYGYTF
J: TRBJ1-2; size: -; V: TRBV30; D: -; DNA: TGTGCCTGGAGTACTCCCTCGGGCTATGGCTACACCTTC; CDR3: CAWSTPSGYGYTF
J: TRBJ1-4; size: -; V: TRBV2; D: -; DNA: TGTGCCAGCGGGCCTGGGGTGGTCAATGAAAAACTGTTTTTT; CDR3: CASGPGVVNEKLFF
J: TRBJ1-2; size: few; V: TRBV15; D: TRBD1; DNA: TGTGCCACCAGCAGAGCCCGGGACAGGGGGCTAGGCTACACCTTC; CDR3: CATSRARDRGLGYTF
J: TRBJ2-1; size: once; V: TRBV19; D: -; DNA: TGTGCCAGTAGTATATCTGGGGCCCAATACAATGAGCAGTTCTTC; CDR3: CASSISGAQYNEQFF
J: TRBJ2-3; size: -; V: TRBV30; D: -; DNA: TGTGCCTATACCCCGGAGAGGGGTGGAGATACGCAGTATTTT; CDR3: CAYTPERGGDTQYF
J: TRBJ2-1; size: -; V: TRBV14; D: TRBD2; DNA: TGTGCCAGCAGCCAAGGACTAGCGGGGGGCAGCAGCTCCTACAATGAGCAGTTCTTC; CDR3: CASSQGLAGGSSSYNEQFF
J: TRBJ1-1; size: -; V: TRBV18; D: -; DNA: TGTGCCAGCTCACCACCGGATCTGGGGAACACTGAAGCTTTCTTT; CDR3: CASSPPDLGNTEAFF
J: TRBJ2-4; size: -; V: TRBV4-1; D: -; DNA: TGCGCCAGCAGCCAGGAAACACAAAGGAACATTCAGTACTTC; CDR3: CASSQETQRNIQYF
J: TRBJ1-3; size: -; V: TRBV18; D: -; DNA: TGTGCCAGCTCACCACGGCAGGGGACCCCCTCTGGAAACACCATATATTTT; CDR3: CASSPRQGTPSGNTIYF
J: TRBJ2-7; size: -; V: TRBV6-5; D: TRBD1; DNA: TGTGCCAGCAGTTACTCTTCGGGACAGGGGAGTTACGAGCAGTACTTC; CDR3: CASSYSSGQGSYEQYF
J: TRBJ1-1; size: -; V: TRBV4-2; D: -; DNA: TGTGCCAGCAGCCAAGAAGTGGGGTGGAACACTGAAGCTTTCTTT; CDR3: CASSQEVGWNTEAFF
J: TRBJ2-7; size: -; V: TRBV27; D: TRBD1; DNA: TGTGCCAGCAGCCCCGGGACAGGCCTAGAAAGGGGGCAGTACTTC; CDR3: CASSPGTGLERGQYF
J: TRBJ2-7; size: -; V: TRBV6-1; D: -; DNA: TGTGCCAGCAGTGCTGCGGACGGATTCTACGAGCAGTACTTC; CDR3: CASSAADGFYEQYF
J: TRBJ2-2; size: -; V: TRBV6-6; D: TRBD1; DNA: TGTGCCAGCAGTTACGGGGACAGGGTCGCCGGGGAGCTGTTTTTT; CDR3: CASSYGDRVAGELFF
J: TRBJ2-7; size: -; V: TRBV11-2; D: -; DNA: TGTGCCAGCAGCCCTCGACAGATCTACGAGCAGTACTTC; CDR3: CASSPRQIYEQYF
J: TRBJ2-3; size: -; V: TRBV7-2; D: -; DNA: TGTGCCAGCAGCTTAGGTCCGGCGGGGAGCACAGATACGCAGTATTTT; CDR3: CASSLGPAGSTDTQYF
J: TRBJ1-2; size: -; V: TRBV19; D: -; DNA: TGTGCCAGTACTCAACCCCGGGCACCCTATGGCTACACCTTC; CDR3: CASTQPRAPYGYTF